The 9 T cell receptor beta chains presented below share a single source sample, sequenced in a study of human T cells and chemical hapten exposure. MiXCR, run by TCRdb on the RACE reads, gives a single entry per CDR3 protein. The sample includes tens of thousands of distinct CDR3 sequences, roughly a tenth of them seen just once. Time point in this sample: pre-sensitization, week 0. The treatment is: therapeutic diphenylcyclopropenone sensitization with weekly scalp DPC. The input for sequencing was whole blood, taken in connection with sensitization to the hapten diphenylcyclopropenone (DPC). The receptors stem from a man between 40 and 49 years old with alopecia areata. Some clones in this sample may be carry-over from other donors' samples.

This clonotype was observed many times. This rearrangement joins TRBV20-1 to TRBJ2-4; 10 nucleotides align to TRBD2. Germline trimming cut 7 bases from V and 1 base from J; bases unmatched to any gene: 16. This CDR3 has 18 residues. Germline CDR1 DFQATT, CDR2 SNEGSKA (reference sequence). The CDR3 protein is CSVSGLAGEGKAKNIQYF. The CDR3 DNA is TGCAGTGTTTCAGGGCTAGCGGGAGAAGGGAAGGCCAAAAACATTCAGTACTTC.

This clonotype was seen many times. The chain has TRBV12-3 or TRBV12-4 and TRBJ2-3; no clear D. The V end lost 7 bases, the J end lost 1 base, and 6 bases lay between the germline ends. The length of the CDR3 is 12 residues. The CDR3 sequence: CASKVGTDTQYF. The CDR3 DNA reads as TGTGCCAGCAAGGTGGGCACAGATACGCAGTATTTT.

The V gene is TRBV6-2 or TRBV6-3, the J gene TRBJ2-7; 14 bases align to TRBD2. The V gene end was trimmed by 4 bases and the J gene end by 8 bases; junction bases not matched to a gene: 7. This CDR3 comprises 15 residues. Germline loops: CDR1 MNHEY, CDR2 SVGEGT. CDR3 region: CASSFPGTSGSQQYF. CDR3 coding DNA: TGTGCCAGCAGTTTCCCTGGGACTAGCGGGAGCCAGCAGTACTTC.

The chain has TRBV28 and TRBJ2-7, with a possible D match to TRBD1 (7 bases). Germline V gene sequence: CDR1 MDHEN, CDR2 SYDVKM. This CDR3 has 14 residues. The V end was cut by 6 bases, the J end by 2 bases, with 14 bases between. This CDR3 reads CASRRQGGPYEQYF. For the CDR3, the DNA is TGTGCCAGCAGAAGACAGGGAGGTCCCTACGAGCAGTACTTC.

This clonotype was found many times. The chain carries TRBV29-1 and TRBJ2-1, with 8 bases lining up with TRBD2. CDR1 and CDR2 from the germline V gene are SQVTM and ANQGSEA. This CDR3 comprises 16 residues. The V gene end was trimmed by 2 bases and the J gene end by 2 bases; junction bases not matched to a gene: 8. Here the CDR3 reads CSVELTGGWAYNEQFF. The CDR3 DNA reads as TGCAGCGTTGAATTGACGGGAGGGTGGGCCTACAATGAGCAGTTCTTC.

This clonotype was observed a handful of times. V is TRBV7-3 and J is TRBJ2-2, with 8 bases matching TRBD1. The CDR3 runs 15 residues. Trimming removed 6 bases from V and 1 base from J; junction bases left unmatched: 4. The germline V gene has CDR1 SGHTA and CDR2 FQGTGA. The CDR3 bases are TGTGCCAGCAGACCTGGACAGGGGAACACCGGGGAGCTGTTTTTT. Translated, it gives CASRPGQGNTGELFF.

This clonotype was observed at least ten times. This chain links TRBV7-2 with TRBJ2-3; TRBD2 matches 16 bases. Germline V lookup: CDR1 SGHTA, CDR2 FQGNSA. The junction had 6 bases not matched to a gene; V was cut back by 5 bases and J by 7 bases. This CDR3 is 16 amino acids long. CDR3 loop: CASSKGTSGRVHTQYF. As DNA, the CDR3 is TGTGCCAGCAGCAAGGGGACTAGCGGGAGGGTACATACGCAGTATTTT.

This clonotype was recorded many times. The genes are TRBV14 and TRBJ1-3; D unclear. V lost 1 base, J lost 0 bases, and 7 bases lay in between. In germline, CDR1 is SGHDN, CDR2 FVKESK. This CDR3 comprises 15 residues. The chain's CDR3 is CASSQVRSSGNTIYF. The CDR3 coding sequence is TGTGCCAGCAGCCAAGTCCGGAGCTCTGGAAACACCATATATTTT.

This sequence joins TRBV28 and TRBJ1-5; D not certain. The V end lost 8 bases, the J end lost 11 bases, and 16 bases lay between the germline ends. The CDR3 runs to 12 residues. CDR1 is MDHEN, CDR2 SYDVKM, per germline. The CDR3 protein is CASAPLASTQHF. Here the CDR3 DNA reads TGTGCCAGCGCACCACTCGCCAGTACCCAGCATTTT.